The 14 T cell receptor beta chains listed next were all sequenced from one sample in a study of blood T cells in healthy people across ages (dated by TCRdb to about 2015). The library was obtained by 5' RACE. This sample was sequenced with an Illumina HiSeq 2500. A second PCR of about 7 to 12 cycles was run with a J-beta primer mix and a sample-barcoded 5' primer. TCRdb redid the processing of the public reads, applying fastp at Q25 and MiXCR, and retained in-frame beta chains. Each CDR3 protein appears once, grouped with its most common genes and DNA. This sample has about 640,000 distinct CDR3 sequences in its table, and approximately 50% of those were observed once. The ten largest clones take up 35% to 40% of the sample. Material: blood. Every receptor here comes from a man aged 55 to 70 in good health.

The gene calls are TRBV7-2 and TRBJ2-7; 7 bases align to TRBD1. The tail of the sequence fits TRBJ2-5 better, so the J call may be wrong. The CDR3 covers 16 residues. Germline CDR1 and CDR2: SGHTA and FQGNSA. The CDR3 sequence is CASSPQGVSRFVTQYF. CDR3 sequence (DNA): TGTGCCAGCAGCCCGCAGGGGGTTAGTCGGTTCGTGACCCAGTACTTC.

This clonotype was found many times. This sequence joins TRBV29-1 and TRBJ2-3; D might be TRBD1 (5 bases). This CDR3 comprises 13 residues. Germline V lookup: CDR1 SQVTM, CDR2 ANQGSEA. With 2 bases removed from V and 3 bases from J, the gap between germline ends came to 9 bases. CDR3 coding DNA: TGCAGCGTTGAACAGGGAAGTACAGATACGCAGTATTTT. Encoded protein: CSVEQGSTDTQYF.

This chain's CDR3 is CASSPDRSAGADYTF. The CDR3 DNA follows: TGTGCCAGCAGCCCAGATAGGTCGGCAGGGGCTGACTACACCTTC. The chain has TRBV7-2 and TRBJ1-2, with TRBD1 as a possible D gene (6 bases). Looked up from germline, CDR1 is SGHTA and CDR2 is FQGNSA. The CDR3 loop spans 15 amino acids. V was cut by 5 bases and J by 10 bases, with 23 bases left in between. Together with reference TRBV7-2 and TRBJ1-2, the CDR3 gives the full variable domain: GAGVSQSPSNKVTEKGKDVELRCDPISGHTALYWYRQSLGQGLEFLIYFQGNSAPDKSGLPSDRFSAERTGGSVSTLTIQRTQQEDSAVYLCASSPDRSAGADYTFGSGTRLTVV.

This clonotype was seen a handful of times. The gene calls are TRBV5-1 and TRBJ2-3, with D possibly TRBD1 on 6 matching bases. Germline CDR1 reads SGHRS; CDR2 reads YFSETQ. Trimming shortened V by 5 bases and J by 4 bases, and 17 bases separated the two germline ends. CDR3 length equals 15 residues. CDR3 sequence (DNA): TGCGCCAGCAGTTCCACCCAGGGGCGGGCAGATACGCAGTATTTT. Amino acid sequence: CASSSTQGRADTQYF.

This chain joins TRBV20-1 and TRBJ1-1; TRBD1 might be the D (5 bases). This CDR3 spans 12 amino acids. V was cut by 6 bases and J by 3 bases, with 11 bases left in between. The germline V gene encodes CDR1 DFQATT and CDR2 SNEGSKA (reference sequence). The CDR3 sequence is CSAPGGYTEAFF. The CDR3 DNA reads as TGCAGTGCCCCCGGGGGGTACACTGAAGCTTTCTTT.

The rearrangement uses TRBV20-1 and TRBJ1-5; D perhaps matches TRBD1 (6 bases). The CDR3 is made up of 14 amino acids. Per germline, CDR1 DFQATT and CDR2 SNEGSKA (reference sequence). Trimming removed 4 bases at V and 5 bases at J, with 15 bases between. CDR3 sequence: CSAKASGDYQPQHF. DNA of the CDR3: TGCAGTGCTAAAGCATCAGGGGATTATCAGCCCCAGCATTTT.

The V and J genes are TRBV20-1 and TRBJ2-1; possibly TRBD1 for D (5 bases). This CDR3 contains 12 residues. CDR1 and CDR2 (germline): DFQATT, SNEGSKA (reference sequence). V was clipped by 2 bases and J by 7 bases, with 9 bases between them. For the CDR3, the DNA is TGCAGTGCTAGACAGGGATCGAATGAGCAGTTCTTC. It is translated as CSARQGSNEQFF.

The chain links TRBV20-1 to TRBJ2-5, with D possibly being TRBD1 or TRBD2 (5 bases each). The end of the DNA fits TRBJ2-7 better, so the J call may be wrong. The CDR3 contains 14 residues. The V gene's germline CDR1 is DFQATT and CDR2 SNEGSKA (reference sequence). CDR3 in amino acids: CSARAGTPSHEQYF. CDR3 sequence (DNA): TGCAGTGCTAGGGCCGGGACGCCTTCGCACGAGCAGTACTTC.

For this clonotype: A junction boundary mismatches the germline segment, possibly from a read error. This rearrangement joins TRBV20-1 to TRBJ2-1; D is perhaps TRBD1 or TRBD2 (6 bases each). The CDR3 length is 14 residues. Germline V lookup: CDR1 DFQATT, CDR2 SNEGSKA (reference sequence). The chain's CDR3 is CSASLGGSYKEQFF. The CDR3 DNA is TGCAGTGCTAGCTTGGGGGGCTCCTACAAGGAGCAGTTCTTC.

The V call is TRBV9, the J call TRBJ2-1, with D possibly matching TRBD1 (6 bases). Germline CDR1 is SGDLS and CDR2 is YYNGEE. The V gene lost 6 bases and the J gene lost 8 bases, with 27 bases spanning the gap. The CDR3 covers 17 residues. CDR3 sequence (DNA): TGTGCCAGCAACCCGATGGGGGCCAGACCCCATTCGGATGAGCAGTTCTTC. Translated, it gives CASNPMGARPHSDEQFF.

This clonotype was observed a few times. V usage is TRBV4-2 and J usage is TRBJ2-5; D call uncertain. Looked up from germline, CDR1 is LGHNA and CDR2 is YNFKEQ. The CDR3 spans 14 residues. The ends were cut back, 2 bases at V and 6 bases at J, with 13 bases in the middle. In nucleotides, the CDR3 is TGTGCCAGCAGCCAATTTAAAGGAGAGAAGACCCAGTACTTC. Protein sequence: CASSQFKGEKTQYF.

The V and J genes are TRBV4-1 and TRBJ2-5; 8 bases fit TRBD1. The DNA end is more similar to TRBJ2-7, so the J call may be wrong. This CDR3 is 15 amino acids long. In germline, CDR1 is MGHRA, CDR2 YSYEKL. Here the CDR3 reads CASSPGQGPQSEQYF. The DNA for the CDR3 is TGCGCCAGCAGCCCCGGACAGGGCCCTCAGAGCGAGCAGTACTTC.

The chain links TRBV29-1 to TRBJ2-4; 7 bases fit TRBD1. The DNA end lines up better with TRBJ2-7; the J call may be wrong. The CDR3 contains 13 residues. Germline V CDR1 and CDR2: SQVTM, ANQGSEA. DNA of the CDR3: TGCAGCGCCGCAGGGGGTATGACCTACGAGCAGTACTTC. It is translated as CSAAGGMTYEQYF.

This clonotype was seen ten or more times. This chain joins TRBV5-1 and TRBJ2-7; D unresolved. Per the germline V gene, CDR1 is SGHRS and CDR2 is YFSETQ. The V end lost 4 bases, the J end lost 1 base, and 9 bases lay between the germline ends. The CDR3 runs to 13 residues. The CDR3 protein is CASSRTSSYEQYF. The CDR3 DNA follows: TGCGCCAGCAGCCGGACGTCATCCTACGAGCAGTACTTC.